This TCR beta chain was recovered during a study of technical replicates of blood from a handful of donors. Profiling relied on immunoSEQ multiplex PCR, and the TCRdb table lists in-frame clones only, not all of them. The sample gives about 75,000 clones, approximately 96% of which show up once; about 0.29% is in the top ten. The germline V gene has CDR1 LGHNT and CDR2 FRNRAP. Trimming pared 6 bases from V and 2 bases from J, leaving 12 bases between. The CDR3 is made up of 14 amino acids. Material for sequencing was T cells isolated from PBMCs. This sequence was found in a human donor in good health. The chain is built from TRBV12-5 and TRBJ2-3, with a weak D call TRBD2 (6 bases). The CDR3 here is CASGSGSITDTQYF. The CDR3 nucleotides are TGTGCTAGTGGGTCCGGGAGTATCACAGATACGCAGTATTTT. Drawing the rest from reference TRBV12-5 and TRBJ2-3, the complete variable domain is DARVTQTPRHKVTEMGQEVTMRCQPILGHNTVFWYRQTMMQGLELLAYFRNRAPLDDSGMPKDRFSAEMPDATLATLKIQPSEPRDSAVYFCASGSGSITDTQYFGPGTRLTVL.